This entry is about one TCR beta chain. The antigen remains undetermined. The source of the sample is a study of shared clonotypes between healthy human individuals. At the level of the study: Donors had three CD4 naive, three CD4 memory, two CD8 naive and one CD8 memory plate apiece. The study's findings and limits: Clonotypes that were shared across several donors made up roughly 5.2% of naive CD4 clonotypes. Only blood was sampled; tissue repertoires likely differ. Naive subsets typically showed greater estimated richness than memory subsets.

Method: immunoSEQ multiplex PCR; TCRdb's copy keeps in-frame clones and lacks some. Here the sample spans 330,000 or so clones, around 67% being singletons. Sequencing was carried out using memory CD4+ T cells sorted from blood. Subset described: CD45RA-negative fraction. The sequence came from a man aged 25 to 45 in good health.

CDR3 residues: CASSASVGTGGFNEQFF. CDR3 nucleotides: TGTGCCAGCAGCGCTAGCGTCGGGACAGGGGGGTTCAATGAGCAGTTCTTC. The genes are TRBV9 and TRBJ2-1; 11 bases map to TRBD1. Trimming at V came to 3 bases and at J to 6 bases, leaving 11 bases not matched to a gene. The germline gives CDR1 SGDLS, CDR2 YYNGEE. The CDR3 loop spans 17 amino acids.